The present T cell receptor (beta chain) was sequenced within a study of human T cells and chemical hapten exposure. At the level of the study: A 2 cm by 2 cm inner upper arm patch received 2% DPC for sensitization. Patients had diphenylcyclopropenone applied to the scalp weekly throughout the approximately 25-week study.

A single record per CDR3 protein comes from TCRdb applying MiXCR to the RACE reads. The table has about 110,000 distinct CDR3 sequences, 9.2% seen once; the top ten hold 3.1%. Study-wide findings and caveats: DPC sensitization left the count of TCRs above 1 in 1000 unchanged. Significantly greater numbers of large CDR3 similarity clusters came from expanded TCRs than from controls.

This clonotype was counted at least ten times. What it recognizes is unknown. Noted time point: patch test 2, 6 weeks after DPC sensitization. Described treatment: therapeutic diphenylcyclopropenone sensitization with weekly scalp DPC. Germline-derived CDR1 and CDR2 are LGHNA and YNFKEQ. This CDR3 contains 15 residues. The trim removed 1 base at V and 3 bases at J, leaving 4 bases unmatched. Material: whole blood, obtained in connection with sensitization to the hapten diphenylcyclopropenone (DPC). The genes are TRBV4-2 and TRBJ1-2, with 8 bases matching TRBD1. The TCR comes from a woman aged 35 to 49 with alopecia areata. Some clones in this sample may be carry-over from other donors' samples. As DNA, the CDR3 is TGTGCCAGCAGCCAAGTAAGCAGGGGGCACTATGGCTACACCTTC. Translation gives CASSQVSRGHYGYTF.